The clone carrying this T cell receptor beta chain was counted at least ten times. This record belongs to a study of identical twins. A universal primer site was incorporated via template switching, and the cDNA contained unique molecular identifiers. One entry per CDR3 protein, called by TCRdb with MiXCR from the 5' RACE reads. Of around 230,000 distinct CDR3 sequences in the sample, around a tenth were seen once. V lost 6 bases and J lost 4, with 12 bases in between. The CDR3 has 13 amino acids. The specimen sequenced was memory (CD45RO+) T cells sorted from blood. The receptor was isolated from a woman aged 18 to 35 in good health. J is TRBJ1-2 and V is TRBV12-3 or TRBV12-4, with D maybe TRBD1 (5 bases). The CDR3 bases are TGTGCCAGCAGCAATACAGGACCCTATGGCTACACCTTC. Translation gives CASSNTGPYGYTF.